Listed below are T cell receptor beta chains from one sample, sequenced in a study of blood T cell repertoires in COVID-19. The table came from immunoSEQ multiplex PCR; TCRdb's copy has only in-frame clones and leaves some out. The table records about 78,000 clones, about nine tenths of them present only once. The specimen sequenced was peripheral blood. Receptors were obtained from a woman at least 80 years old with acute or convalescent COVID-19. Both conserved end residues are part of each CDR3. The D gene is left open where the match is weak. A row's size may be missing; if present it is once, few, many or a size class.

TRBJ2-1 | TRBV19 | TRBD2 | . | CASKSGGSSDEQFF | TGTGCCAGTAAGTCGGGAGGCTCTAGCGATGAGCAGTTCTTC
TRBJ1-1 | TRBV3-1/TRBV3-2 | . | . | CASSQGSSNTEAFF | TGTGCCAGCAGCCAGGGGAGTTCGAACACTGAAGCTTTCTTT
TRBJ1-1 | TRBV29-1 | . | . | CSAYRDPNTEAFF | TGCAGCGCATACAGGGATCCGAACACTGAAGCTTTCTTT
TRBJ1-6 | TRBV7-2 | TRBD1 | . | CASRRTGGNSPLHF | TGTGCCAGCAGGCGGACAGGGGGTAATTCACCCCTCCACTTT
TRBJ2-5 | TRBV19 | TRBD2 | once | CASSIKSSGGQETQYF | TGTGCCAGTAGTATAAAGTCTAGCGGGGGACAAGAGACCCAGTACTTC
TRBJ2-1 | TRBV28 | . | . | CASSFEREQFF | TGTGCCAGCAGTTTTGAGCGGGAGCAGTTCTTC
TRBJ1-1 | TRBV3-1/TRBV3-2 | . | . | CASSPPKGGGSTEAFF | TGTGCCAGCAGCCCCCCAAAAGGGGGGGGGAGCACTGAAGCTTTCTTT
TRBJ2-1 | TRBV5-1 | . | . | CASSLQAYLSSYNEQFF | TGCGCCAGCAGCTTGCAGGCCTACCTTAGCTCCTACAATGAGCAGTTCTTC
TRBJ1-6 | TRBV4-1 | TRBD1 | . | CASSQATGGRAPLHF | TGCGCCAGCAGCCAAGCGACAGGGGGTAGGGCACCCCTCCACTTT
TRBJ2-5 | TRBV19 | TRBD1 | few | CASSRGQGYETQYF | TGTGCCAGTAGTAGGGGACAGGGGTATGAGACCCAGTACTTC
TRBJ2-5 | TRBV20-1 | . | . | CSASRLAETQYF | TGCAGTGCTAGTCGTCTAGCTGAGACCCAGTACTTC
TRBJ2-1 | TRBV24-1 | TRBD2 | . | CATRSSSGNEQFF | TGTGCCACCAGAAGTTCTAGCGGGAATGAGCAGTTCTTC
TRBJ1-1 | TRBV9 | TRBD1 | . | CASSVEQGGTEAFF | TGTGCCAGCAGCGTAGAACAGGGGGGCACTGAAGCTTTCTTT
TRBJ2-1 | TRBV20-1 | . | . | CSAKDTVF | TGCAGTGCAAAGGACACGGTCTTC
TRBJ2-4 | TRBV28 | . | . | CATRDTLLAKNIQYF | TGTGCCACCCGGGACACCCTACTAGCCAAAAACATTCAGTACTTC
TRBJ1-2 | TRBV7-9 | . | . | CASSLQGSGYTF | TGTGCCAGCAGCTTACAGGGTAGTGGCTACACCTTC